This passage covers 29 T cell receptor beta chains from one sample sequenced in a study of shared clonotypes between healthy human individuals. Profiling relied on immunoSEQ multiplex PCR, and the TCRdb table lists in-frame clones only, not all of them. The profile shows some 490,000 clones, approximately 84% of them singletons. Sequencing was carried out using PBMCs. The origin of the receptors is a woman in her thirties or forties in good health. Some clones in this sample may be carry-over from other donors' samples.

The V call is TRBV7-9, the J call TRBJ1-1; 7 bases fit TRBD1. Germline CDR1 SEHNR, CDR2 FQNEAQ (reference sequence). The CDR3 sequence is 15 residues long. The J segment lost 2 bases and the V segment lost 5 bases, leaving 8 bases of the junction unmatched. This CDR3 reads CASSAIDRANTEAFF. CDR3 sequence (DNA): TGTGCCAGCAGCGCGATAGACAGGGCTAACACTGAAGCTTTCTTT.

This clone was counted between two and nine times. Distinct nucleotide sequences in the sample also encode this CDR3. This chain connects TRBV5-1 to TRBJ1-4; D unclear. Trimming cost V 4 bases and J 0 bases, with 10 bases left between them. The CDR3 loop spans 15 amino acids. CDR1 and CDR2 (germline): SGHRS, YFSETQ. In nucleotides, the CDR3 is TGCGCCAGCAGCACCGACGGAGCAACTAATGAAAAACTGTTTTTT. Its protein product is CASSTDGATNEKLFF.

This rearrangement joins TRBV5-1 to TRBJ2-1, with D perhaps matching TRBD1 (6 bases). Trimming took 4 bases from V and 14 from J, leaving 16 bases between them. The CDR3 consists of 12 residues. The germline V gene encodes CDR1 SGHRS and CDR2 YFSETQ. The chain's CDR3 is CASSTRDTKEFF. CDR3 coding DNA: TGCGCCAGCAGCACCCGGGACACAAAGGAGTTCTTC.

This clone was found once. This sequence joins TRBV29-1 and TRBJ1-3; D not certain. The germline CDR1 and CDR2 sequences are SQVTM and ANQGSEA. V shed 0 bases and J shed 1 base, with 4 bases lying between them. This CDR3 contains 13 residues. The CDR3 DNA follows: TGCAGCGTTGAAGAACCTTCTGGAAACACCATATATTTT. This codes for CSVEEPSGNTIYF.

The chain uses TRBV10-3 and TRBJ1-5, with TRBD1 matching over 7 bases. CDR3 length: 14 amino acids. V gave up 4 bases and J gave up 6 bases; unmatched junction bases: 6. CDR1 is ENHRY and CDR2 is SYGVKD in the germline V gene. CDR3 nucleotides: TGTGCCATCAGTGTTGACAGGGCGGGTCAGCCCCAGCATTTT. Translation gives CAISVDRAGQPQHF.

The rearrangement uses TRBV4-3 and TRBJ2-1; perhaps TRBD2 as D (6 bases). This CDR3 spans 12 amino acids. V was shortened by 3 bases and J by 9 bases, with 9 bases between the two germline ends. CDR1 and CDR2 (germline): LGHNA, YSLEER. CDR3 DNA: TGCGCCAGCAGCCAGCGGGACGGTGAGCAGTTCTTC. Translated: CASSQRDGEQFF.

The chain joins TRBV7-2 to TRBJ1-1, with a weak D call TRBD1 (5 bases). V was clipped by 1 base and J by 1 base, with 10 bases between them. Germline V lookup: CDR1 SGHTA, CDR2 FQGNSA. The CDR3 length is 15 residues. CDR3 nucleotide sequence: TGTGCCAGCAGCTTAGTTGGGGGTGCGAACACTGAAGCTTTCTTT. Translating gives CASSLVGGANTEAFF.

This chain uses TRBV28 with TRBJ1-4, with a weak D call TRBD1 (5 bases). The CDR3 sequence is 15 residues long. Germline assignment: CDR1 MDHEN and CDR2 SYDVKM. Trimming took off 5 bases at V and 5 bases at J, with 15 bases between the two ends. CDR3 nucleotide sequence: TGTGCCAGCAGTCTCGCCCCCCGACAGAATGAAAAACTGTTTTTT. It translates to CASSLAPRQNEKLFF.

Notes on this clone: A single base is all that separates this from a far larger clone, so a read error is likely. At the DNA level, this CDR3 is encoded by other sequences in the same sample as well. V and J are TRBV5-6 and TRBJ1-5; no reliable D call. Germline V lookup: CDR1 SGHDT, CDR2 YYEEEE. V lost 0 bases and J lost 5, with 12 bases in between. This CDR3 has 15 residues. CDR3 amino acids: CASSLAEREDQPQHF. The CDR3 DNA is TGTGCCAGCAGCTTGGCGGAAAGGGAGGATCAGCCCCAGCATTTT.

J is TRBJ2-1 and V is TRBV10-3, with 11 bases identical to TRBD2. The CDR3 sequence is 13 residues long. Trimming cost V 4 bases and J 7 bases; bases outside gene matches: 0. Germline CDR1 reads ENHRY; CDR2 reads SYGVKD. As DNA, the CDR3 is TGTGCCATCAGTGGGACTAGCGGGAATGAGCAGTTCTTC. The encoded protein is CAISGTSGNEQFF.

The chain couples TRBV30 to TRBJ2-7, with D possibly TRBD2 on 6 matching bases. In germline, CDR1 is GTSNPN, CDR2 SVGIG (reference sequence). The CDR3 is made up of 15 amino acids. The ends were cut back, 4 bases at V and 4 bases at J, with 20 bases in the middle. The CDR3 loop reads CAWTRNGGGGYEQYF. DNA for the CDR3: TGTGCCTGGACCAGAAACGGGGGAGGAGGATACGAGCAGTACTTC.

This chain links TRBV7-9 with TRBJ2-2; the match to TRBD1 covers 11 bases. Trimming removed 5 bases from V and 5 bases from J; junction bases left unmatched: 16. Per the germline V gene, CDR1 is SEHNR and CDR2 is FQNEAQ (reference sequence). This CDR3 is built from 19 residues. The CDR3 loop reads CASSEPGQGEWYSTGELFF. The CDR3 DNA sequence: TGTGCCAGCAGCGAGCCGGGACAGGGGGAATGGTATAGTACCGGGGAGCTGTTTTTT.

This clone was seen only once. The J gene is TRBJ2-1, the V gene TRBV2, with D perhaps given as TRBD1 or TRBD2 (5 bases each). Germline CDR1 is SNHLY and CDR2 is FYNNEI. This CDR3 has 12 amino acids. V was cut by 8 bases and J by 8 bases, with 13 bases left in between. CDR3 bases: TGTGCCAGCGGGGGAAATTGGGATGAGCAGTTCTTC. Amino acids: CASGGNWDEQFF.

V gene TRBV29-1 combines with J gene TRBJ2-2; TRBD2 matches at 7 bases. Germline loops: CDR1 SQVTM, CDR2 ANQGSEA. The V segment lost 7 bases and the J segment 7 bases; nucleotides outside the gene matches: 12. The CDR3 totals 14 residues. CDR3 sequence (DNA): TGCAGCGCGCGGACTAGTGGGTATGGCGGGGAGCTGTTTTTT. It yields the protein CSARTSGYGGELFF.

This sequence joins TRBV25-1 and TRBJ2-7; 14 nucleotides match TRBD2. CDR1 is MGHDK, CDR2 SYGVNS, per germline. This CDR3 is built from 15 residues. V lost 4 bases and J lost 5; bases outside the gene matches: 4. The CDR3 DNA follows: TGTGCCAGCAGTGGGACGGGACTAGCGGGAGACGAGCAGTACTTC. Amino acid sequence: CASSGTGLAGDEQYF.

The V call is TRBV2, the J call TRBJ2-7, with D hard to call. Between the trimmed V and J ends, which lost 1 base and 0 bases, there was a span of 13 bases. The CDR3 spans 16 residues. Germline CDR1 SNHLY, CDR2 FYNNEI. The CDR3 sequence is CASSEGRAASSYEQYF. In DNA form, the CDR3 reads TGTGCCAGCAGTGAAGGAAGGGCGGCAAGCTCCTACGAGCAGTACTTC.

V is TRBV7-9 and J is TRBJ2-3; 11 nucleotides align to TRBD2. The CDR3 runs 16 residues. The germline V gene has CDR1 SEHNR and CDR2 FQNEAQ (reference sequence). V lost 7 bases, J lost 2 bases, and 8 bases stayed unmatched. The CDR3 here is CASNTLAGGFTDTQYF. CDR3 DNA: TGTGCCAGCAACACCCTAGCGGGAGGTTTCACAGATACGCAGTATTTT. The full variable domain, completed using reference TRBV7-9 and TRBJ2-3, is DTGVSQNPRHKITKRGQNVTFRCDPISEHNRLYWYRQTLGQGPEFLTYFQNEAQLEKSRLLSDRFSAERPKGSFSTLEIQRTEQGDSAMYLCASNTLAGGFTDTQYFGPGTRLTVL.

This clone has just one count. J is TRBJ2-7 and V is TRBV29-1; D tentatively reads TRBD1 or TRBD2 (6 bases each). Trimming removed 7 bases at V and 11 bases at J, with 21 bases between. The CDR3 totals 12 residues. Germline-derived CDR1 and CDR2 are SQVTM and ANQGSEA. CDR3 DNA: TGCAGCGCCCGGGACACAGGGAGGCTAGAGTACTTC. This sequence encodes CSARDTGRLEYF.

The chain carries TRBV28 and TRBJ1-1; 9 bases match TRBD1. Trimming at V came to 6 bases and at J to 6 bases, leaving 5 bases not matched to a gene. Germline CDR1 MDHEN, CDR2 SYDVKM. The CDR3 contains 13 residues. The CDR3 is CASRLQGASEAFF. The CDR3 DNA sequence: TGTGCCAGCAGACTACAGGGGGCCTCTGAAGCTTTCTTT.

The DNA for the CDR3 is TGCGCCAGCAGCGCACAGGGGGCGTCATACAATGAGCAGTTCTTC. Translation gives CASSAQGASYNEQFF. V gene TRBV5-1 combines with J gene TRBJ2-1, with TRBD1 identical over 9 bases. The CDR3 contains 15 residues. V lost 4 bases, J lost 4 bases, and 6 bases stayed unmatched. Germline lookup yields CDR1 SGHRS and CDR2 YFSETQ.

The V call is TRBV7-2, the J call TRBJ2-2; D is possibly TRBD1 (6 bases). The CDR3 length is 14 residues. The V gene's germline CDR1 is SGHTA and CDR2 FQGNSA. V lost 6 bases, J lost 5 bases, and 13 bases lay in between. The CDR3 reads CASRYHRDTGELFF. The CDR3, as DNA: TGTGCCAGCAGGTACCACAGGGATACCGGGGAGCTGTTTTTT.

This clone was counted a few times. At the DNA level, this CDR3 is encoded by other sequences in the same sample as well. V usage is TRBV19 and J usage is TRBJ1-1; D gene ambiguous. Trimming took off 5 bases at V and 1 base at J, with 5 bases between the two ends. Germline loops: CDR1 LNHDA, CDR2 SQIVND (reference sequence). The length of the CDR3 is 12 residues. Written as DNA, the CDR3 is TGTGCCAGTAGTCGACGGAACACTGAAGCTTTCTTT. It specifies CASSRRNTEAFF.

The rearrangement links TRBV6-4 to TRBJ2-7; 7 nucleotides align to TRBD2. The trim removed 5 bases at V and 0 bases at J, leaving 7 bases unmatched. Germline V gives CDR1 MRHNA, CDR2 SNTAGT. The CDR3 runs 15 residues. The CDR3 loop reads CASSPVAGYSYEQYF. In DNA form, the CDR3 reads TGTGCCAGCAGTCCCGTAGCGGGTTACTCCTACGAGCAGTACTTC.

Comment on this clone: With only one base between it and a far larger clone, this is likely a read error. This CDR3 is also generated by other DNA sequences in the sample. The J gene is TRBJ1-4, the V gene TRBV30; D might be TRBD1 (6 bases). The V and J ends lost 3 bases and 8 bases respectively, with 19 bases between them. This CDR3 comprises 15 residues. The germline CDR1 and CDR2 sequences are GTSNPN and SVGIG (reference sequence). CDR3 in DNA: TGTGCCTGGAGGGTTCCGGGACACCCGGCGGAAAAACTGTTTTTT. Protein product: CAWRVPGHPAEKLFF.

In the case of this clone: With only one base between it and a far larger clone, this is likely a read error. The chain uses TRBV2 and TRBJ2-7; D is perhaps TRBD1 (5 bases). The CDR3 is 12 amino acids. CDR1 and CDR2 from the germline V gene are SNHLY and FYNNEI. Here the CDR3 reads CASSGSSHEQYF. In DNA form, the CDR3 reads TGTGCCAGCTCAGGGTCCTCCCACGAGCAGTACTTC.

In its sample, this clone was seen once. CDR3 loop: CAARGPLTYEQYF. The CDR3 nucleotides read TGTGCCGCCAGGGGGCCCCTAACCTACGAGCAGTACTTC. The chain has TRBV6-5 and TRBJ2-7; 8 nucleotides match TRBD1. The V segment lost 11 bases and the J segment 2 bases; nucleotides outside the gene matches: 8. Germline-derived CDR1 and CDR2 are MNHEY and SVGAGI. The CDR3 extends over 13 amino acids.

For the CDR3, the DNA is TGTGCCAGCCGCACTAGCGGGAGCACAGATACGCAGTATTTT. It encodes CASRTSGSTDTQYF. The chain joins TRBV7-9 to TRBJ2-3, with TRBD2 matching over 9 bases. CDR3 length equals 14 residues. V shed 8 bases, J shed 0 bases, and the junction held 3 bases outside the gene matches. CDR1 SEHNR and CDR2 FQNEAQ come from the germline V gene (reference sequence).

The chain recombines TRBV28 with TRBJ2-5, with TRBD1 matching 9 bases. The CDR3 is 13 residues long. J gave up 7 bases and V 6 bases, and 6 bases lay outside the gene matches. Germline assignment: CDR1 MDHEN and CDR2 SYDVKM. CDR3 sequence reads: CASRTGGSGTQYF. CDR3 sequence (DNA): TGTGCCAGCAGAACAGGGGGCTCGGGGACCCAGTACTTC.

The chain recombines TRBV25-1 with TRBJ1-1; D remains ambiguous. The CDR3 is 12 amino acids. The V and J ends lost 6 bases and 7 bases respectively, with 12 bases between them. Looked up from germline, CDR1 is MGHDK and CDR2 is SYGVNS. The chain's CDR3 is CASSHSDHEAFF. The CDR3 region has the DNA TGTGCCAGCAGCCACAGTGACCATGAAGCTTTCTTT.